These 18 T cell receptor beta chains were all obtained from the same sample, sequenced in a study of Tregs in tolerant kidney transplant recipients (dated by TCRdb to between 2017 and 2020). Libraries came from the immunoSEQ multiplex PCR assay. TCRdb obtained this table from immuneACCESS and retained in-frame rearrangements with V and J assigned. These tables miss some clones; where compared with another copy, unresolved V genes account for less than half of the shortfall, and the remainder is unexplained. The table of this sample itemizes tens of thousands of clones. The top ten clones comprise about 7.6% of the sample. According to the study, the label for this sample's time point signals: blood sample drawn before combined kidney and bone marrow transplant. The starting material was CD8+ T cells from blood, obtained before the transplant. Every receptor here comes from a human donor who received a combined kidney and bone marrow transplant.

Concerning this clone: The read ends 3 residues before the CDR3 terminus; that terminus is restored from the germline J gene. The rearrangement joins TRBV29-1 to TRBJ1-1; D is possibly TRBD1 (5 bases). The V end lost 0 bases, the J end lost 0 bases, and 14 bases lay between the germline ends. The CDR3 runs to 16 residues. Germline values: CDR1 SQVTM, CDR2 ANQGSEA. CDR3 sequence: CSVEDPPTVVNTEAFF. The DNA read from the CDR3 is TGCAGCGTTGAAGATCCTCCGACAGTGGTGAACACTGAA.

A word on this clone: The CDR3 end is not reached by the read, which stops 3 residues before it; the germline J gene fills it in. The V call is TRBV2, the J call TRBJ1-6, with D perhaps matching TRBD1 (6 bases). The CDR3 loop spans 15 amino acids. The germline V gene encodes CDR1 SNHLY and CDR2 FYNNEI. V lost 7 bases, J lost 7 bases, and 17 bases lay in between. The CDR3 bases that were read are TGTGCCAGCATAGGGGGACGGGAAGCCAATTCACCC. Translating it yields CASIGGREANSP. The whole CDR3 sequence reads CASIGGREANSPLHF.

In the case of this clone: The read halts 3 residues ahead of the CDR3 end, with the missing end drawn from the germline J gene. The gene calls are TRBV19 and TRBJ2-7, with D maybe TRBD2 (5 bases). The CDR3 has 13 residues. V gave up 3 bases and J gave up 3 bases, with 9 bases separating them. Germline CDR1 and CDR2: LNHDA and SQIVND (reference sequence). Partial CDR3 DNA: TGTGCCAGTAGTATCGGGGTGGGCTACGAG. It encodes CASSIGVGYE. The CDR3 in full is CASSIGVGYEQYF.

A remark on this clone: Coverage ceases 3 residues before the CDR3 finishes, and the germline J gene fills in the end. The chain carries TRBV19 and TRBJ2-7, with 11 bases fitting TRBD2. Germline V gene sequence: CDR1 LNHDA, CDR2 SQIVND (reference sequence). The CDR3 consists of 15 residues. V shed 1 base, J shed 3 bases, and the junction held 2 bases outside the gene matches. The CDR3 here is CASSIGLAGSYEQYF. The part of the CDR3 DNA that was read is TGTGCCAGTAGTATAGGACTAGCGGGAAGCTACGAG.

As for this clone: The read finishes 3 residues shy of the CDR3 end, and the germline J gene is used to complete it. V is TRBV19 and J is TRBJ1-1; no definite D call. The ends were cut back, 1 base at V and 0 bases at J, with 9 bases in the middle. Germline V CDR1 and CDR2: LNHDA, SQIVND (reference sequence). The CDR3 runs 15 residues. The CDR3 sequence is CASSIVKPVNTEAFF. Incomplete CDR3 DNA: TGTGCCAGTAGTATAGTAAAGCCGGTGAACACTGAA.

As for this clone: The read finishes 3 residues shy of the CDR3 end, and the germline J gene is used to complete it. This chain links TRBV6-2 or TRBV6-3 with TRBJ1-5; 8 bases are shared with TRBD1. V was clipped by 2 bases and J by 3 bases; unmatched bases: 9. This CDR3 has 17 residues. Germline CDR1 is MNHEY and CDR2 is SVGEGT. This CDR3 is CASSYLGTGYLNQPQHF. The sequenced part of the CDR3 DNA is TGTGCCAGCAGTTACCTCGGGACAGGATACCTCAATCAGCCC.

Details on this clone: Sequencing ends 3 residues short of the CDR3 end; the germline J gene provides the rest. The V call is TRBV30, the J call TRBJ2-3; TRBD1 aligns across 8 bases. The CDR3 length is 16 residues. Germline-derived CDR1 and CDR2 are GTSNPN and SVGIG (reference sequence). V shed 4 bases and J 4 bases; nucleotides not matched to a gene: 13. The sequenced CDR3 bases are TGTGCCTGGACAGCGACAGGGGCTTTCCACGCAGATACG. This translates into CAWTATGAFHADT. The whole CDR3 protein reads CAWTATGAFHADTQYF.

With regard to this clone: The CDR3 is cut off 3 residues early in the read; its end comes from the germline J gene. The rearrangement uses TRBV11-2 and TRBJ2-5; tentatively, D is TRBD2 (5 bases). Deletions cut 1 base from V and 5 bases from J, with 8 bases between. There are 13 residues in the CDR3. Germline V gene sequence: CDR1 SGHAT, CDR2 FQNNGV. The CDR3 is CASSLAGGETQYF. The part of the CDR3 DNA that was read is TGTGCCAGCAGCTTAGCAGGAGGTGAGACC.

Regarding this clone: Read coverage stops 3 residues before the CDR3 terminus; the germline J gene supplies the remainder. This chain uses TRBV20-1 with TRBJ2-5; 7 nucleotides agree with TRBD1. The CDR3 totals 13 residues. Trimming at V came to 5 bases and at J to 4 bases, leaving 7 bases not matched to a gene. In germline, CDR1 is DFQATT, CDR2 SNEGSKA (reference sequence). The CDR3 bases that were read are TGCAGTGCTTTAACAGGGGACCTAGAGACC. It is translated as CSALTGDLET. The full CDR3 is CSALTGDLETQYF.

To note about this clone: The read is 3 residues too short to cover the CDR3 end, so that end is filled in from the germline J gene. V is TRBV10-3 and J is TRBJ1-2, with no clear D. From germline, CDR1 is ENHRY and CDR2 SYGVKD. The V end lost 0 bases, the J end lost 3 bases, and 11 bases lay between the germline ends. CDR3 length: 15 residues. The sequenced CDR3 bases are TGTGCCATCAGTGAGTCGACAACAGCCTACTATGGC. Translating gives CAISESTTAYYG. The CDR3 as a whole reads CAISESTTAYYGYTF.

As for this clone: The sequenced fragment ends 3 residues before the CDR3 boundary, so the rest is inferred from the germline J gene. This chain connects TRBV6-2 or TRBV6-3 to TRBJ1-1, with 8 bases that match TRBD1. V shed 0 bases and J 6 bases; nucleotides not matched to a gene: 9. CDR3 length equals 16 residues. Germline-derived CDR1 and CDR2 are MNHEY and SVGEGT. The CDR3 bases that were read are TGTGCCAGCAGTTACTCGACTGGACAGGGAGGACCTGAA. Amino acids: CASSYSTGQGGPE. The complete CDR3 reads CASSYSTGQGGPEAFF.

To note about this clone: The CDR3 end lies 3 residues beyond the end of the read and is filled in from the germline J gene. The chain has TRBV6-2 or TRBV6-3 and TRBJ1-1, with D uncertain. V was pared by 6 bases and J by 0 bases, with 11 bases between. The V gene's germline CDR1 is MNHEY and CDR2 SVGEGT. CDR3 length equals 14 residues. CDR3 DNA, as far as it was read: TGTGCCAGCAGGTTCACAGTACTGAACACTGAA. Its translation is CASRFTVLNTE. The entire CDR3 reads CASRFTVLNTEAFF.

A word on this clone: Read sequence stops 3 residues before the CDR3 end, and the germline J gene provides the missing end. The chain has TRBV11-2 and TRBJ1-5, with a tentative D call TRBD1 (6 bases). The CDR3 length is 14 residues. From germline, CDR1 is SGHAT and CDR2 FQNNGV. Trimming stripped 4 bases from V and 1 base from J, with 8 bases between. The CDR3 protein is CASSYGQSNQPQHF. The sequenced CDR3 bases are TGTGCCAGCAGCTACGGACAGAGCAATCAGCCC.

The covered CDR3 bases are TGTGCCAGCAGTTACCCAGTTTCACCGCCCGAG. This gives the protein CASSYPVSPPE. The whole CDR3 sequence is CASSYPVSPPEQYF. The rearrangement links TRBV6-2 or TRBV6-3 to TRBJ2-7; unclear D gene. Coverage ceases 3 residues before the CDR3 finishes, and the germline J gene fills in the end. CDR3 size: 14 residues. Looked up from germline, CDR1 is MNHEY and CDR2 is SVGEGT. Between the trimmed V and J ends, which lost 2 bases and 6 bases, there was a span of 14 bases.

About this clone: Germline and junction disagree at one end, which may indicate a read error. Read coverage stops 3 residues before the CDR3 terminus; the germline J gene supplies the remainder. The chain links TRBV29-1 to TRBJ2-1; the match to TRBD2 covers 7 bases. Germline V CDR1 and CDR2: SQVTM, ANQGSEA. CDR3 size: 15 residues. CDR3 region: CSVEDSGLPYSEQFF. Partial CDR3 DNA: TGCAGCGTTGAAGATAGCGGGTTACCCTACAGTGAG.

With regard to this clone: The read terminates 3 residues before the CDR3 end, so the remaining end is supplied by the germline J gene. The genes are TRBV11-2 and TRBJ2-1; no definite D call. V was trimmed by 5 bases and J by 7 bases, leaving 18 bases between them. In germline, CDR1 is SGHAT, CDR2 FQNNGV. The CDR3 spans 15 residues. Here the CDR3 reads CASSQPGLVSNEQFF. Partial CDR3 DNA: TGTGCCAGCAGCCAACCGGGTCTAGTATCTAATGAG.

As for this clone: Read data end 3 residues before the CDR3 end; the end is taken from the germline J gene. J is TRBJ1-1 and V is TRBV6-2 or TRBV6-3; TRBD1 might be the D (6 bases). V lost 4 bases and J 0 bases, leaving 18 bases between the germline ends. CDR3 size: 17 residues. The germline CDR1 and CDR2 sequences are MNHEY and SVGEGT. CDR3 in amino acids: CASSSQFWTAMNTEAFF. CDR3 DNA, as far as it was read: TGTGCCAGCAGTTCTCAATTTTGGACAGCGATGAACACTGAA.

A word on this clone: The sequence runs out 3 residues before the end of the CDR3; the remainder is reconstructed from the germline J gene. The chain has TRBV2 and TRBJ1-4; TRBD1 matches 7 bases. The germline V gene has CDR1 SNHLY and CDR2 FYNNEI. The CDR3 totals 17 residues. Germline trimming cut 8 bases from V and 0 bases from J; bases unmatched to any gene: 12. The sequenced CDR3 bases are TGTGCCAGCTGGGGACAGACCAAAAGTGCAACTAATGAAAAA. It codes for CASWGQTKSATNEK. The full CDR3 protein is CASWGQTKSATNEKLFF.